The 20 T cell receptor beta chains below were found in one sample sequenced in a study of tumor and adjacent non-tumor tissue in lung cancer. This sample's RNA came from whole unsorted tissue. TCRbeta libraries were built with three rounds of nested PCR, modified from ARM-PCR. TCRdb reprocessed the multiplex PCR reads via MiXCR and lists one record per CDR3 protein. The repertoire holds over 110,000 distinct CDR3 sequences, with approximately 64% as singletons. The sample taken for sequencing was lung tumor tissue. All receptors derive from a man in his 60s with small cell lung cancer.

V usage is TRBV6-1 and J usage is TRBJ2-5, with TRBD1 as a possible D gene (6 bases). V shed 7 bases and J shed 6 bases, with 18 bases lying between them. Germline V gene lookup returns CDR1 MNHNS and CDR2 SASEGT. CDR3 length: 14 amino acids. The CDR3 DNA is TGTGCCAGCACTCCAGCCAAGGGGGTAAAGACCCAGTACTTC. Translation: CASTPAKGVKTQYF.

This clonotype was recorded many times. This chain connects TRBV29-1 to TRBJ2-1; 8 bases agree with TRBD1. CDR1 is SQVTM, CDR2 ANQGSEA, per germline. This CDR3 has 14 amino acids. J gave up 9 bases and V 3 bases, and 10 bases lay outside the gene matches. The CDR3 DNA reads TGCAGCGTTGAGACCAGGGGGCGTTTAGGTGAGCAGTTCTTC. Its protein is CSVETRGRLGEQFF.

Comment on this clonotype: An end of the junction differs from the germline gene, which may be a read error. CDR3 region: CSATTSGDTDTHYF. The CDR3 DNA sequence: TGCAGTGCTACTACAAGCGGGGACACAGATACGCACTATTTT. V is TRBV20-1 and J is TRBJ2-3, with D possibly TRBD2 on 7 matching bases. This CDR3 spans 14 amino acids. Germline-derived CDR1 and CDR2 are DFQATT and SNEGSKA (reference sequence).

Remarks on this clonotype: A much larger clone lies a single base off, so this may be a read error. The chain links TRBV29-1 to TRBJ1-4; tentative D call: TRBD1 (6 bases). This CDR3 spans 13 amino acids. Trimming cost V 3 bases and J 8 bases, with 13 bases left between them. Germline values: CDR1 SQVTM, CDR2 ANQGSEA. The CDR3, as DNA: TGCAGCGTTGAGAGTAGCAGGGGAGAAAAACTGTTTTTT. Residues: CSVESSRGEKLFF.

Comments on this clonotype: The junction does not match germline at one end; this may be a read error. The chain joins TRBV6-5 to TRBJ1-2, with a possible D match to TRBD1 (5 bases). The germline CDR1 and CDR2 sequences are MNHEY and SVGAGI. The CDR3 sequence is 14 residues long. CDR3 loop: CAGRDTGVGYGYTF. CDR3 in DNA: TGTGCCGGCAGGGATACGGGGGTGGGGTATGGCTACACCTTC.

The chain links TRBV20-1 to TRBJ2-3; 9 positions match TRBD1. V shed 1 base and J 1 base; nucleotides not matched to a gene: 6. Germline CDR1 reads DFQATT; CDR2 reads SNEGSKA (reference sequence). The CDR3 is 16 amino acids. In DNA form, the CDR3 reads TGCAGTGCTAGAGGACCGGGACAGGGATGCACAGATACGCAGTATTTT. Translating gives CSARGPGQGCTDTQYF.

The chain carries TRBV7-8 and TRBJ1-4; maybe TRBD1 (5 bases). The CDR3 has 14 amino acids. Germline values: CDR1 SGHVS, CDR2 FQNEAQ. Trimming stripped 7 bases from V and 5 bases from J, with 14 bases between. The CDR3 nucleotides are TGTGCCAGCAACTTTACAGGTCCGAATGAAAAACTGTTTTTT. This gives the protein CASNFTGPNEKLFF.

This clonotype appeared a few times. A read error may explain this, as a much larger clone is one base away. This chain connects TRBV20-1 to TRBJ2-7, with D tentatively TRBD1 (5 bases). The germline V gene has CDR1 DFQATT and CDR2 SNEGSKA (reference sequence). Trimming pared 2 bases from V and 8 bases from J, leaving 19 bases between. The CDR3 is 14 amino acids. The CDR3 DNA is TGCAGTGCTAGACAGGGTCAATCATCGTACAAGCAGTACTTC. Its translation: CSARQGQSSYKQYF.

Of note for this clonotype: A junction end diverges from the germline sequence, so it may reflect a read error. V usage is TRBV7-8 and J usage is TRBJ2-2; D gene ambiguous. CDR1 and CDR2 from the germline V gene are SGHVS and FQNEAQ. The CDR3 loop spans 13 amino acids. In DNA form, the CDR3 reads TGTGCTAGCAGCTTAGCAGCAGCCGGGGAGCTGTTTTTT. Translating it yields CASSLAAAGELFF. Full variable domain (missing parts from reference TRBV7-8 and TRBJ2-2): GAGVSQSPRYKVAKRGQDVALRCDPISGHVSLFWYQQALGQGPEFLTYFQNEAQLDKSGLPSDRFFAERPEGSVSTLKIQRTQQEDSAVYLCASSLAAAGELFFGEGSRLTVL.

Of note for this clonotype: Germline is not matched at one junction end, which may reflect a read error. V usage is TRBV6-5 and J usage is TRBJ1-2, with unresolved D. CDR1 MNHEY and CDR2 SVGAGI come from the germline V gene. This CDR3 is built from 15 residues. The DNA for the CDR3 is TGTGCCGGCAGTTACTGGGTCTTCTCTAACTATGACTACACCTTC. Translation gives CAGSYWVFSNYDYTF.

As concerns this clonotype: One junction end disagrees with the germline gene, perhaps due to a read error. The V call is TRBV20-1, the J call TRBJ1-1; D uncertain. Germline V gives CDR1 DFQATT, CDR2 SNEGSKA (reference sequence). The CDR3 runs 11 residues. DNA for the CDR3: TGCAGTGGTGGTGGCGAGTGGGGAGCTTCCTTT. Translating gives CSGGGEWGASF.

This clonotype has a single count. This sequence joins TRBV7-8 and TRBJ1-6; unclear D gene. V lost 10 bases and J lost 7, with 17 bases in between. Germline CDR1 reads SGHVS; CDR2 reads FQNEAQ. The CDR3 sequence is 14 residues long. The CDR3: CANSFGQYNSPLHF. The DNA for the CDR3 is TGTGCCAACAGTTTCGGGCAGTACAATTCACCCCTCCACTTT.

A word on this clonotype: Mismatch with germline at one junction end may stem from a read error. The V gene is TRBV11-1, the J gene TRBJ2-1, with D possibly matching TRBD2 (6 bases). The germline gives CDR1 SGHAT, CDR2 FQDESV (reference sequence). The CDR3 loop spans 13 amino acids. In DNA, the CDR3 is TGTACCAGCAGCTCTACCACGCGGGGTGAGCTGTTCTTC. Protein sequence: CTSSSTTRGELFF.

With regard to this clonotype: This may stem from a read error, because a much larger clone lies one nucleotide away. V and J are TRBV20-1 and TRBJ1-6; possibly TRBD1 for D (6 bases). Germline V gives CDR1 DFQATT, CDR2 SNEGSKA (reference sequence). This CDR3 is built from 15 residues. The CDR3 sequence: CSARDWTVYNSLLHF. DNA of the CDR3: TGCAGTGCTAGAGATTGGACAGTTTATAATTCACTCCTCCACTTT.

Worth noting for this clonotype: One end of the junction does not line up with germline, which may come from a read error. This chain links TRBV20-1 with TRBJ2-2; TRBD1 is a possible D gene (6 bases). This CDR3 region has 14 residues. The V gene's germline CDR1 is DFQATT and CDR2 SNEGSKA (reference sequence). The CDR3 protein is CSANPTGNAGKLFF. DNA for the CDR3: TGTAGTGCTAACCCAACAGGGAACGCCGGGAAGCTGTTTTTT.

Worth noting for this clonotype: One base away lies a much larger clone, so this may be a sequencing read error. The chain is built from TRBV29-1 and TRBJ2-2, with no clear D. Germline V gives CDR1 SQVTM, CDR2 ANQGSEA. The length of the CDR3 is 10 residues. CDR3 sequence reads: CVANTGELFF. CDR3 sequence (DNA): TGCGTGGCGAACACCGGGGAGCTGTTTTTT.

Regarding this clonotype: One end of the junction fails to match germline, which may point to a read error. The chain employs TRBV6-5 and TRBJ2-3, with 11 bases that match TRBD1. CDR1 is MNHEY and CDR2 is SVGAGI in the germline V gene. The CDR3 sequence is 14 residues long. The CDR3 loop is CASRRTGGTDMQYF. The CDR3 nucleotides are TGTGCCAGCAGGCGGACAGGGGGCACAGATATGCAGTATTTT.

This clonotype was detected only a few times. This chain joins TRBV20-1 and TRBJ1-4, with 9 nucleotides matching TRBD1. V lost 0 bases, J lost 8 bases, and 4 bases stayed unmatched. CDR1 is DFQATT, CDR2 SNEGSKA, per germline (reference sequence). The CDR3 is made up of 14 amino acids. The CDR3 region has the DNA TGCAGTGCTAGAGAGGACAGGGGTGGGGAAAAACTGTTTTTT. Translated: CSAREDRGGEKLFF.

On this clonotype itself: The germline gene is not matched at one end of the junction; a read error may be the cause. The CDR3 reads CASSLMWGDTRYF. The CDR3 coding sequence is TGTGCCAGTAGCCTAATGTGGGGAGATACGCGGTATTTT. This chain uses TRBV11-3 with TRBJ2-3, with D perhaps matching TRBD2 (5 bases). Germline V gene lookup returns CDR1 SGHNT and CDR2 YENEEA. CDR3 size: 13 residues. Variable domain in full (rest from reference TRBV11-3 and TRBJ2-3): EAGVVQSPRYKIIEKKQPVAFWCNPISGHNTLYWYLQNLGQGPELLIRYENEEAVDDSQLPKDRFSAERLKGVDSTLKIQPAELGDSAVYLCASSLMWGDTRYFGPGTRLTVL.

A remark on this clonotype: The CDR3 end shows no conserved phenylalanine or tryptophan, and so a read error is likely. As DNA, the CDR3 is TGTGCCAGCAGCCAAAACGACGGAAGCTCCTATAATTCACCCCTCCACCTT. Translation gives CASSQNDGSSYNSPLHL. The chain employs TRBV13 and TRBJ1-6; D not certain. V gave up 5 bases and J gave up 0 bases, with 14 bases separating them. Germline CDR1 PRHDT, CDR2 FYEKMQ (reference sequence). The CDR3 length is 17 residues.